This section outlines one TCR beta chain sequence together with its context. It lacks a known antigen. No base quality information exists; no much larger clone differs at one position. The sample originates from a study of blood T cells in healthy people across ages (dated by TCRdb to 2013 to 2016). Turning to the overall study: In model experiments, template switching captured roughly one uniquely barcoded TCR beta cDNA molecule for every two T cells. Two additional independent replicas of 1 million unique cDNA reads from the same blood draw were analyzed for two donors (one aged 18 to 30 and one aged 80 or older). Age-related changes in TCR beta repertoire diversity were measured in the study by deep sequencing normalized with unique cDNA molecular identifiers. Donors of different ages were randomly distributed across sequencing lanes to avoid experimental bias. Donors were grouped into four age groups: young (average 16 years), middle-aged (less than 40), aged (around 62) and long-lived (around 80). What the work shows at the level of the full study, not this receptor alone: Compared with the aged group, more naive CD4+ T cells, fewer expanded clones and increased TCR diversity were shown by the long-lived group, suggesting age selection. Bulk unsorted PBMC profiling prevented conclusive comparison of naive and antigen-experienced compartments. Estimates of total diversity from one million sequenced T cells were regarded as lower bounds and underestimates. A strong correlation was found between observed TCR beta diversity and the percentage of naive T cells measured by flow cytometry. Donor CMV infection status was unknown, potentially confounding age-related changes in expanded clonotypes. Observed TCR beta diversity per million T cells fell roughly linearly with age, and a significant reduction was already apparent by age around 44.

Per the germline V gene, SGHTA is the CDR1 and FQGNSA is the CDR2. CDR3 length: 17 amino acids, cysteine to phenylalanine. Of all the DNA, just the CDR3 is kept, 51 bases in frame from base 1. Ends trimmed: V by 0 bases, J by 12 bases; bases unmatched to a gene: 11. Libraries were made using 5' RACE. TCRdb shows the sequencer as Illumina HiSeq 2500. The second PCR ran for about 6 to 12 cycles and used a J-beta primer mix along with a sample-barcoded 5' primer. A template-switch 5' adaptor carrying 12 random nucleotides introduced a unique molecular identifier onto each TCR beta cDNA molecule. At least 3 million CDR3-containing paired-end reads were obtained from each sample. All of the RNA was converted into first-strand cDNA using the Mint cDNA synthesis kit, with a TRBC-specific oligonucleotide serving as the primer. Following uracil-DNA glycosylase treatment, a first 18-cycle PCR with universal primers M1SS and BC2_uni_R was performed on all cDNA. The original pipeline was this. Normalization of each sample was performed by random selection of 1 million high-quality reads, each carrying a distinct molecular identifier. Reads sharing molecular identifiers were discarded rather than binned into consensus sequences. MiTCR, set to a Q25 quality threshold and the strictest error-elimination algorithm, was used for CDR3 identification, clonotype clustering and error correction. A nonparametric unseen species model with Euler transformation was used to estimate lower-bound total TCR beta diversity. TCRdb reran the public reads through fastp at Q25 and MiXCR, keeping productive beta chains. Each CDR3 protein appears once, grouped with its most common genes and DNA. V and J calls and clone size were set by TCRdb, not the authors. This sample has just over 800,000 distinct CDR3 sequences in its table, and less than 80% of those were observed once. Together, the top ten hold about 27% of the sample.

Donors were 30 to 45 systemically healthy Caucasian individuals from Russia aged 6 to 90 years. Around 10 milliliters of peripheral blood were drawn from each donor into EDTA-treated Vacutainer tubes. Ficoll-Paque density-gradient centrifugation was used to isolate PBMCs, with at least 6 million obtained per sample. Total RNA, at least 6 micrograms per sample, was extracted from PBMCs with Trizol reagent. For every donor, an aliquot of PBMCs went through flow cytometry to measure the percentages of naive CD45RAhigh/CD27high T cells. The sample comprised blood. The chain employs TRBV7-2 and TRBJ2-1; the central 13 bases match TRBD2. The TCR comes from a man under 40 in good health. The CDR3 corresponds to CASSLANPFTSGGVQFF. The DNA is TGTGCCAGCAGCTTAGCGAACCCTTTTACTAGCGGGGGGGTGCAGTTCTTC. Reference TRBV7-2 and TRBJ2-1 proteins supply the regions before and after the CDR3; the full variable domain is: GAGVSQSPSNKVTEKGKDVELRCDPISGHTALYWYRQSLGQGLEFLIYFQGNSAPDKSGLPSDRFSAERTGGSVSTLTIQRTQQEDSAVYLCASSLANPFTSGGVQFFGPGTRLTVL.